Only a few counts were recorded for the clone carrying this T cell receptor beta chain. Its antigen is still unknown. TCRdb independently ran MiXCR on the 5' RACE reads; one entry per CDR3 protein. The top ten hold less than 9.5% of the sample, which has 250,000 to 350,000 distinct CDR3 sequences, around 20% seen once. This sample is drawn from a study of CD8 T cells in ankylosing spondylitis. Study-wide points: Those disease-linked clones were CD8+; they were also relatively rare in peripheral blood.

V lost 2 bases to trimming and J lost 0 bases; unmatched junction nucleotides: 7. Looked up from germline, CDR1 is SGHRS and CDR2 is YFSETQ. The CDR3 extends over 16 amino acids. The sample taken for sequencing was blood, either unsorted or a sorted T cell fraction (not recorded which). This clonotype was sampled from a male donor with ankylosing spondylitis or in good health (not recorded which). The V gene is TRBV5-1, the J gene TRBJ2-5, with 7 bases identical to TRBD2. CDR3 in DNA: TGCGCCAGCAGCTTAACAACTAGCGCGTACCAAGAGACCCAGTACTTC. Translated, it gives CASSLTTSAYQETQYF.